The rows below give T cell receptor beta chains drawn from one sample of a study of identical twins. TCRdb processed the 5' RACE reads anew with MiXCR; each CDR3 protein has one entry. The sample lists 350,000 to 500,000 distinct CDR3 sequences; less than 20% were seen once. What was sequenced was naive T cells sorted from blood. These TCRs come from a man aged 50 to 59 in good health. Each CDR3 is given with its conserved first and last residue. The order of the fields is D gene, V gene, J gene, clone size, CDR3 DNA, CDR3 protein. The D gene is left open where the match is weak. Clone size appears in some rows only: once, few, many, or a class for an expanded clone.

TRBD1	TRBV12-3/TRBV12-4	TRBJ2-2	-	TGTGCCAGCAGGGGAGGGACAGGGTTCACCGGGGAGCTGTTTTTT	CASRGGTGFTGELFF
-	TRBV20-1	TRBJ1-3	few	TGCAGTGCTACGCCTCAGGAAAAACTCGGAGGAAACACCATATATTTT	CSATPQEKLGGNTIYF
-	TRBV6-5	TRBJ2-1	-	TGTGCCAGCAGTTACTTGGCGGGGGCCGGGAATGAGCAGTTCTTC	CASSYLAGAGNEQFF
-	TRBV29-1	TRBJ1-5	many	TGCAGCGTAGCATGGGACAACCCTAGCAATCAGCCCCAGCATTTT	CSVAWDNPSNQPQHF
TRBD1	TRBV20-1	TRBJ2-1	many	TGCAGTGCTAGTGAGGGGGCGTTCAATGAGCAGTTCTTC	CSASEGAFNEQFF
TRBD2	TRBV24-1	TRBJ2-1	-	TGTGCCACCAGTGATATCGCGGGAGACCCACTACCTTCCTACAATGAGCAGTTCTTC	CATSDIAGDPLPSYNEQFF
TRBD1	TRBV20-1	TRBJ1-2	many	TGCAGTGCCCCGATGACAGGGGACGTTAGCTATGGCTACACCTTC	CSAPMTGDVSYGYTF
-	TRBV28	TRBJ1-5	-	TGTGCCAGCAGACCAAGGAGGAGCAATCAGCCCCAGCATTTT	CASRPRRSNQPQHF
TRBD1	TRBV6-5	TRBJ2-1	many	TGTGCCAGCAGTTACTTGCCAGGGGGCTTGATTAGCTCCTACAATGAGCAGTTCTTC	CASSYLPGGLISSYNEQFF
TRBD2	TRBV4-2	TRBJ2-3	many	TGTGCCAGCAGCCCCCAAGCGGGAGTCCCAGATACGCAGTATTTT	CASSPQAGVPDTQYF
-	TRBV4-2	TRBJ2-1	-	TGTGCCAGCAGCCCCTCCGTGACCTACAATGAGCAGTTCTTC	CASSPSVTYNEQFF
-	TRBV5-1	TRBJ2-1	few	TGCGCCAGCAGCACGAGAGGACCAGGCAATGAGCAGTTCTTC	CASSTRGPGNEQFF
-	TRBV20-1	TRBJ1-6	-	TGCAGTGCCCGCAGGAGCTCCTATAATTCACCCCTCCACTTT	CSARRSSYNSPLHF
TRBD2	TRBV4-2	TRBJ2-2	few	TGTGCCAGCAGCCCGGCGGCGGGAGCCCCCGGGGAGCTGTTTTTT	CASSPAAGAPGELFF
TRBD2	TRBV7-2	TRBJ2-7	many	TGTGCCAGCACCGCCGGGGGAGGGCCTTTCGGCTACGAGCAGTACTTC	CASTAGGGPFGYEQYF
TRBD2	TRBV4-3	TRBJ2-7	many	TGCGCCAGCAGCCAAGATGGACTAGCGGGCGTACCTTCCTTC	CASSQDGLAGVPSF
TRBD2	TRBV6-1	TRBJ2-1	many	TGTGCCAGCAGTAAGACTAGCGGGGGGGCTGGTGAGCAGTTCTTC	CASSKTSGGAGEQFF
-	TRBV10-3	TRBJ2-7	-	TGTGCCATAGGGCAGGGAGTCTACGAGCAGTACTTC	CAIGQGVYEQYF
-	TRBV5-8	TRBJ2-2	-	TGTGCCAGCAGCTTTCAGGGGCCCGGGGAGCTGTTTTTT	CASSFQGPGELFF
-	TRBV11-1	TRBJ2-5	few	TGTGCCAGCAGCGCTACCCAAGAGACCCAGTACTTC	CASSATQETQYF
-	TRBV29-1	TRBJ2-2	many	TGCAGCGTTCGACCGGACGGAAACACCGGGGAGCTGTTTTTT	CSVRPDGNTGELFF
-	TRBV5-5	TRBJ2-7	few	TGTGCCAGCAGCCCACGTATTGGGGAGCCCTACGAGCAGTACTTC	CASSPRIGEPYEQYF
-	TRBV10-3	TRBJ1-1	-	TGTGCCACCCAAATGACCGTCCTGAACACTGAAGCTTTCTTT	CATQMTVLNTEAFF